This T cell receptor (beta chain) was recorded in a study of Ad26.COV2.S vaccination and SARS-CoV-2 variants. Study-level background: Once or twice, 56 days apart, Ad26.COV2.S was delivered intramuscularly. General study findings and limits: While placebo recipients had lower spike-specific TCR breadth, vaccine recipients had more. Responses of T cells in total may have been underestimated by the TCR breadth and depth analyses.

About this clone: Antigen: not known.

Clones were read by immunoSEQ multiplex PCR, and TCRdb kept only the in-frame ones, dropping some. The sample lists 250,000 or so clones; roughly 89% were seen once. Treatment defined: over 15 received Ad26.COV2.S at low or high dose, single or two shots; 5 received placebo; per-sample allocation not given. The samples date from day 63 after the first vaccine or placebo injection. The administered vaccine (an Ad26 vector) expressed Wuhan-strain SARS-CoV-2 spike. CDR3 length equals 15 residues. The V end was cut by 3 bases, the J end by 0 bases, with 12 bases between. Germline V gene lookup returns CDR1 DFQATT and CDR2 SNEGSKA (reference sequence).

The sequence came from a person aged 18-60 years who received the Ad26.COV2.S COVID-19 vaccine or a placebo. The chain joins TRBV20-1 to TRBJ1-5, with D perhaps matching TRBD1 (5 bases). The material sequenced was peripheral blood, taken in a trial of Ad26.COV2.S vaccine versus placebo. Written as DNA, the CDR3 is TGCAGTGCTAGTCGGGGGGGTTATAGCAATCAGCCCCAGCATTTT. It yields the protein CSASRGGYSNQPQHF.